What follows is one T cell receptor beta chain and its context. As yet, its antigen is unknown. These data belong to a study of graft-versus-host responses after intestinal transplantation. Study-wide background: The transplants performed in recipients were multivisceral, liver-intestinal, or isolated intestinal. All of the recipients had induction that used anti-thymocyte globulin, then tacrolimus and steroids for around 3 years.

Grafts had their tissue processed, releasing intraepithelial and lamina propria lymphocytes. Notes on the study in general: Researchers found GvH clones in recipient marrow, and some showed up first in ileum or blood. Where graft-donor T cell macrochimerism was present, patients had high graft-versus-host to host-versus-graft clonal ratios in allografts.

The repertoire was sequenced with immunoSEQ multiplex PCR; TCRdb's copy has only in-frame clones and lacks some. The sample gives tens of thousands of clones, roughly nine tenths of which show up once; about 1.6% is in the top ten. Looked up from germline, CDR1 is SEHNR and CDR2 is FQNEAQ (reference sequence). Trimming removed 0 bases from V and 3 bases from J; junction bases left unmatched: 8. This CDR3 is built from 16 residues. The sample here was ileum tissue, taken about 350 days after transplant. This sequence originates from a human patient who received an intestinal transplant, so some T cells may come from the graft donor. The chain joins TRBV7-9 to TRBJ2-7, with TRBD2 matching 7 bases. DNA for the CDR3: TGTGCCAGCAGCTTAGCGGGAGGGTTGCCCCTCTACGAGCAGTACTTC. Translated: CASSLAGGLPLYEQYF.